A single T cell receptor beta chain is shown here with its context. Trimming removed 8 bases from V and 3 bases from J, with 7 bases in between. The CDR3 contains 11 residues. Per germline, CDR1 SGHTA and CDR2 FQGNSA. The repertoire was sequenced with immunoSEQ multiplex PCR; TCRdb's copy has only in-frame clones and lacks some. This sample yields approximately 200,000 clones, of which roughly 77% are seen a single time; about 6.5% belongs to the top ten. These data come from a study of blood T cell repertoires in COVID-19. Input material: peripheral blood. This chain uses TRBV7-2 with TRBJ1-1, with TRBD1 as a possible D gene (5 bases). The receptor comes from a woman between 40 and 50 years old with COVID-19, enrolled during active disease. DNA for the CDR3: TGTGCCAGCGGGGGGGACACTGAAGCTTTCTTT. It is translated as CASGGDTEAFF.